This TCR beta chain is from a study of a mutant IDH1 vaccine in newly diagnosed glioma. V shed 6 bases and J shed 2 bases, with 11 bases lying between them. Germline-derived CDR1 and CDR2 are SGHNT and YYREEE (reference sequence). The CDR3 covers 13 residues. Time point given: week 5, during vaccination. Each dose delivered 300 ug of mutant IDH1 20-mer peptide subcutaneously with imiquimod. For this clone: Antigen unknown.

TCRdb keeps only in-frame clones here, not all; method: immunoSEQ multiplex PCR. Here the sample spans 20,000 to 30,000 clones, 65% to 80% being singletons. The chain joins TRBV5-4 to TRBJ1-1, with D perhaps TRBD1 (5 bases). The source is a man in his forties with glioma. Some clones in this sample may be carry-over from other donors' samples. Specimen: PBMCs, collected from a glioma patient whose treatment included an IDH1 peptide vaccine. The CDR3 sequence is CASTTDSNTEAFF. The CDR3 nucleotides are TGTGCCAGCACTACCGACAGCAACACTGAAGCTTTCTTT.